This T cell receptor (beta chain) was identified during a study of regulatory T cells in long-lasting Graves disease. Turning to the study itself: The study counted Graves' disease as persistent given over 5 years of antithyroid drugs and positive TSH receptor antibodies.

Noted time point: persistent/refractory GD, antithyroid drugs over 5 years with positive TRAb. Scientists built the TCR library using RNA that was extracted from PBMCs. Graves' disease was diagnosed by American Thyroid Association guidelines. About this clonotype: Its specificity is not known.

Germline V gene data show CDR1 as WSHSY and CDR2 as SAAADI. Deletions cut 6 bases from V and 0 bases from J, with 12 bases between. This CDR3 has 15 residues. Study results and limitations: With a few thousand shared public clonotypes, persistent patients exceeded new patients, who shared about a thousand. Small sample size may have lowered accuracy.

To make TCR beta libraries, researchers used iRepertoire HTBI primers and Arm-PCR of CDR3 regions. TCRdb reprocessed the multiplex PCR reads via MiXCR and lists one record per CDR3 protein. The table shows 390,000 or so distinct CDR3 sequences, with 20% to 25% occurring only once. The specimen comprised peripheral blood mononuclear cells (PBMCs), sampled when the disease was refractory, from a patient treated with antithyroid drugs. The TCR sequence derives from a woman in her thirties or forties with Graves disease. V and J are TRBV10-2 and TRBJ2-4; D is possibly TRBD1 (5 bases). The CDR3 bases are TGCGCCAGCAGCATACAGGTCCTAGCCAAAAACATTCAGTACTTC. Its protein is CASSIQVLAKNIQYF.